This record looks at one T cell receptor beta chain sequence and its context. The target antigen is unknown. This entry belongs to a study of graft-versus-host responses after intestinal transplantation. Study at large: Transplants given to recipients were multivisceral, liver-intestinal, or isolated intestinal. Every recipient had anti-thymocyte globulin induction and 2 to 3 years of tacrolimus plus steroids.

The CDR3 spans 16 residues. Trimming took 9 bases from V and 0 from J; bases not matched to a gene: 11. Germline CDR1 and CDR2: LNHNV and YYDKDF (reference sequence). The study's findings and limits: High graft-versus-host to host-versus-graft T cell clonal ratios marked allografts of patients with graft-donor macrochimerism.

The data were produced by immunoSEQ multiplex PCR, yet TCRdb's version contains in-frame clones alone and is incomplete. The data show about 150,000 clones, with 85% to 95% seen just once and 0.19% held by the top ten. The clonotype was recovered from a human donor who received an intestinal transplant. This chain links TRBV15 with TRBJ2-7; 10 nucleotides agree with TRBD2. The material was unstimulated CD4+ T cells sorted from spleen or lymph node cells, obtained before intestinal transplant. CDR3 bases: TGTGCCACTCGGGGTAGCGGGAGGCAAAGCTCCTACGAGCAGTACTTC. This translates into CATRGSGRQSSYEQYF.